A selection of T cell receptor beta chains follows, all from one sample in a study of blood T cell repertoires in COVID-19. This table comes from immunoSEQ multiplex PCR, and its TCRdb copy is limited to in-frame clones, with some not included. This sample has some 150,000 clones; around 85% occur once, and the top ten carry 2.4%. The sequenced sample consisted of peripheral blood. These receptors all stem from a woman in her 70s with acute or convalescent COVID-19. Each CDR3 is given without its conserved first and last residue.

CDR3,V,J
ASSLGRVIYNEQF,TRBV13,TRBJ2-1
ASSLEGGQGGTYNEQF,TRBV13,TRBJ2-1
ATSRGDRNSPLH,TRBV15,TRBJ1-6
ASSLGSGEQF,TRBV27,TRBJ2-1
ASSRRQGNYGYT,TRBV7-2,TRBJ1-2
ASSQAGQGARRSGYT,TRBV14,TRBJ1-2
ASRSGTGSRAF,TRBV3-1/TRBV3-2,TRBJ1-1
ASSFGETQY,TRBV5-1,TRBJ2-5
ASSLRSGTGRNEQF,TRBV7-9,TRBJ2-1
SGGTGHWGSEQY,TRBV29-1,TRBJ2-7
ASSPGRYGYT,TRBV6-5,TRBJ1-2